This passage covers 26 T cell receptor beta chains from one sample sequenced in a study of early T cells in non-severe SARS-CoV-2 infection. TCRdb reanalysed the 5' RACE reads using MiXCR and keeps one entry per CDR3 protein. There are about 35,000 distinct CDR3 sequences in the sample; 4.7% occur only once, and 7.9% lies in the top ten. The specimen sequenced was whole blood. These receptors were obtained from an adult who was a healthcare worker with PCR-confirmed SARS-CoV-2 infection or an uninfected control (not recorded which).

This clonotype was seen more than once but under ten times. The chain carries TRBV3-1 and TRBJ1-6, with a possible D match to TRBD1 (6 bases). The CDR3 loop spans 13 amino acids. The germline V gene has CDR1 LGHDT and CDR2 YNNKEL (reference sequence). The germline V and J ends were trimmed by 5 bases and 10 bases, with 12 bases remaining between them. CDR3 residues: CASSSGGKSPLHF. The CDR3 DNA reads TGTGCCAGCAGCTCCGGGGGCAAGTCACCCCTCCACTTT. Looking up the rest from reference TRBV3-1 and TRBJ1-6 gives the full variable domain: DTAVSQTPKYLVTQMGNDKSIKCEQNLGHDTMYWYKQDSKKFLKIMFSYNNKELIINETVPNRFSPKSPDKAHLNLHINSLELGDSAVYFCASSSGGKSPLHFGNGTRLTVT.

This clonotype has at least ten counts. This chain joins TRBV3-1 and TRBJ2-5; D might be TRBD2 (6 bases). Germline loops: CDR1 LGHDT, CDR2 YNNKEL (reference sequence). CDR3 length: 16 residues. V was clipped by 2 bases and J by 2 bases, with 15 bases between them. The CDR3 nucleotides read TGTGCCAGCAGCCAAACTACGGGGGTTATACAAGAGACCCAGTACTTC. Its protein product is CASSQTTGVIQETQYF.

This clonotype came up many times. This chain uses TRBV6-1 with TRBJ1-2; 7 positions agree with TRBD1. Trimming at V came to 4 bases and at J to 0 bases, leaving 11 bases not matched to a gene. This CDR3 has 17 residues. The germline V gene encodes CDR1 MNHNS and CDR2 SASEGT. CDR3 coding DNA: TGTGCCAGCAGTGGTACCACAGGGGTTGGGGCTAACTATGGCTACACCTTC. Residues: CASSGTTGVGANYGYTF.

The CDR3 region has the DNA TGTGCCACCGGGACGGGTGGGAATGAGCAGTTCTTC. As protein: CATGTGGNEQFF. The chain uses TRBV2 and TRBJ2-1; D is tentatively TRBD1 or TRBD2 (5 bases each). Germline CDR1 is SNHLY and CDR2 is FYNNEI. The CDR3 sequence is 12 residues long. Trimming took off 10 bases at V and 7 bases at J, with 14 bases between the two ends.

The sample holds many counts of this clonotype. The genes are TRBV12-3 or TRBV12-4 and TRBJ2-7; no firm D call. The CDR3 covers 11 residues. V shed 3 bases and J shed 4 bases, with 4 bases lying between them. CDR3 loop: CASSFSYEQYF. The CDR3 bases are TGTGCCAGCAGTTTCTCTTACGAGCAGTACTTC.

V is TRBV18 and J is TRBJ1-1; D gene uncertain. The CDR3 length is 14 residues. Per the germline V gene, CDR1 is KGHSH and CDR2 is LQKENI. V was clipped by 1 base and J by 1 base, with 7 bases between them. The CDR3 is CASSPLKGNTEAFF. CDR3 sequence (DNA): TGTGCCAGCTCACCACTTAAAGGGAACACTGAAGCTTTCTTT.

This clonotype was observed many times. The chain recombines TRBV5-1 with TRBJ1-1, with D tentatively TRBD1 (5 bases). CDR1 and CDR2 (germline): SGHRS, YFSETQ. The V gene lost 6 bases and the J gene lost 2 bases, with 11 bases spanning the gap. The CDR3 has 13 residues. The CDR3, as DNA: TGCGCCAGCACGCTGGGGGGTAACACTGAAGCTTTCTTT. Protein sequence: CASTLGGNTEAFF. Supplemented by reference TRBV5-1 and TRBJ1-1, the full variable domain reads KAGVTQTPRYLIKTRGQQVTLSCSPISGHRSVSWYQQTPGQGLQFLFEYFSETQRNKGNFPGRFSGRQFSNSRSEMNVSTLELGDSALYLCASTLGGNTEAFFGQGTRLTVV.

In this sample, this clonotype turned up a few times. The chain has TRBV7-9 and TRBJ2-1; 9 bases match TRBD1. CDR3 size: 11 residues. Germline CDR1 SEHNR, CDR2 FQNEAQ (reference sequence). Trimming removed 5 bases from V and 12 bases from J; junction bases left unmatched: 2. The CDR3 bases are TGTGCCAGCAGCGACAGGGGGTCGCAGTTCTTC. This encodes CASSDRGSQFF. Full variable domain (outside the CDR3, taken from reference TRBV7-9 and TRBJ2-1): DTGVSQNPRHKITKRGQNVTFRCDPISEHNRLYWYRQTLGQGPEFLTYFQNEAQLEKSRLLSDRFSAERPKGSFSTLEIQRTEQGDSAMYLCASSDRGSQFFGPGTRLTVL.

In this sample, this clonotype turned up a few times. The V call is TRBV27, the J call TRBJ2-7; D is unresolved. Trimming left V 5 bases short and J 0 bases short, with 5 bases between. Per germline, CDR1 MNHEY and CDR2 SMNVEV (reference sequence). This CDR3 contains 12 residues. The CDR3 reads CASSASSYEQYF. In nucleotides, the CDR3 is TGTGCCAGCAGTGCCTCCTCCTACGAGCAGTACTTC.

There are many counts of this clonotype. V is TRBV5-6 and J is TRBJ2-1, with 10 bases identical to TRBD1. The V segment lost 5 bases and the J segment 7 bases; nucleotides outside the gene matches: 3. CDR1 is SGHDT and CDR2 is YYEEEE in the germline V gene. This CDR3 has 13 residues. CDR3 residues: CASSRTGGNEQFF. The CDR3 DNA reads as TGTGCCAGCAGTAGGACAGGGGGGAATGAGCAGTTCTTC. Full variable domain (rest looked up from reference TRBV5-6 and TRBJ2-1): DAGVTQSPTHLIKTRGQQVTLRCSPKSGHDTVSWYQQALGQGPQFIFQYYEEEERQRGNFPDRFSGHQFPNYSSELNVNALLLGDSALYLCASSRTGGNEQFFGPGTRLTVL.

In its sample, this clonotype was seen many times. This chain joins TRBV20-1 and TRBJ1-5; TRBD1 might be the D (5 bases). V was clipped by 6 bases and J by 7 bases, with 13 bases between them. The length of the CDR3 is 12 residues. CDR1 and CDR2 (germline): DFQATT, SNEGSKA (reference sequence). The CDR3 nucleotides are TGCAGTGCGAAGGGAGGGGCCCAGCCCCAGCATTTT. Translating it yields CSAKGGAQPQHF.

CDR3 DNA: TGTGCCAGCAGTTCCCAGGGAGTGGGAGCTTTCTTT. It specifies CASSSQGVGAFF. The chain combines TRBV28 with TRBJ1-1, with D perhaps matching TRBD1 (5 bases). Germline V CDR1 and CDR2: MDHEN, SYDVKM. CDR3 length equals 12 residues. V gave up 4 bases and J gave up 10 bases, with 13 bases separating them.

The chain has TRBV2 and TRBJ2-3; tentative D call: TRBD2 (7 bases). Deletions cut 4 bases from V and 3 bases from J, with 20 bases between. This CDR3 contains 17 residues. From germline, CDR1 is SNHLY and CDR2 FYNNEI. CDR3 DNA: TGTGCCAGCAGTGTAGGAAGGAGGGGGGGCTTTACAGATACGCAGTATTTT. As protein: CASSVGRRGGFTDTQYF.

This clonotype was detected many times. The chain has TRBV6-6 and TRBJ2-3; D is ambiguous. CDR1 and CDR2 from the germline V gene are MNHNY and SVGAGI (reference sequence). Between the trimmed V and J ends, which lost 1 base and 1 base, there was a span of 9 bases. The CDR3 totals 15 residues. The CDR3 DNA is TGTGCCAGCAGTTACTTTAGGACGCGCACAGATACGCAGTATTTT. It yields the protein CASSYFRTRTDTQYF.

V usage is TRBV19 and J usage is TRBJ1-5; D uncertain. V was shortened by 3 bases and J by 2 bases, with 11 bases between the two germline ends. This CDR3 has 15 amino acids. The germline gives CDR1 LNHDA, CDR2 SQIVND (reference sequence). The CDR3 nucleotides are TGTGCCAGTAGTATCGGCCGCATCGGCAATCAGCCCCAGCATTTT. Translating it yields CASSIGRIGNQPQHF.

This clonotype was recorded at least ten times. CDR3 region: CASSLVGQMNTEAFF. Here the CDR3 DNA reads TGTGCCAGCAGCTTAGTGGGACAGATGAACACTGAAGCTTTCTTT. The chain combines TRBV11-2 with TRBJ1-1, with 7 bases matching TRBD1. The CDR3 sequence is 15 residues long. Germline lookup yields CDR1 SGHAT and CDR2 FQNNGV. The junction had 2 bases not matched to a gene; V was cut back by 1 base and J by 0 bases. The entire variable domain, with the rest obtained from reference TRBV11-2 and TRBJ1-1, is as follows: EAGVAQSPRYKIIEKRQSVAFWCNPISGHATLYWYQQILGQGPKLLIQFQNNGVVDDSQLPKDRFSAERLKGVDSTLKIQPAKLEDSAVYLCASSLVGQMNTEAFFGQGTRLTVV.

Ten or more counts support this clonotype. The CDR3 spells CASSLEAVYEQYF. In DNA, the CDR3 is TGTGCCAGCAGCTTAGAAGCGGTGTACGAGCAGTACTTC. The chain is built from TRBV7-2 and TRBJ2-7; tentative D call: TRBD2 (5 bases). Per germline, CDR1 SGHTA and CDR2 FQGNSA. V dropped 1 base and J dropped 4 bases, with 8 bases sitting between them. The CDR3 loop spans 13 amino acids.

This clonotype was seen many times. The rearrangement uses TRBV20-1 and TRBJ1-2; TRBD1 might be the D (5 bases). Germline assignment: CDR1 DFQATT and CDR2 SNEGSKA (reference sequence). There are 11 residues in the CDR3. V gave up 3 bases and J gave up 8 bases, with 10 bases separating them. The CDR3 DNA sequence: TGCAGTGCTAGGACAGTTACCGGCTACACCTTC. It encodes CSARTVTGYTF.

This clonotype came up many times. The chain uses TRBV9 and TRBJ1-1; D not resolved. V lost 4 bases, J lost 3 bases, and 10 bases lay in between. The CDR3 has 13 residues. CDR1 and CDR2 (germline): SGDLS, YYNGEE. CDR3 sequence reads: CASSPRPHTEAFF. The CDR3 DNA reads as TGTGCCAGCAGCCCCCGTCCCCACACTGAAGCTTTCTTT.

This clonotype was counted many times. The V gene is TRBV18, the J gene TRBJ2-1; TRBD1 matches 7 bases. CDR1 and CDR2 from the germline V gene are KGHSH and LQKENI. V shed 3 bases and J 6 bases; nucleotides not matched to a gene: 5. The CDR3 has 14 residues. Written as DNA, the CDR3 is TGTGCCAGCTCACCTCGACAGGGAACCAATGAGCAGTTCTTC. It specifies CASSPRQGTNEQFF.

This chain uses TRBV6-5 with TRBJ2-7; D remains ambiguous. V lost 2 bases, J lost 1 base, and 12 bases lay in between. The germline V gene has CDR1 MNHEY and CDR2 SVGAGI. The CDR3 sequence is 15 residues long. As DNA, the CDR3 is TGTGCCAGCAGTTACAGGTTAGGTAGTTCCTACGAGCAGTACTTC. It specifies CASSYRLGSSYEQYF.

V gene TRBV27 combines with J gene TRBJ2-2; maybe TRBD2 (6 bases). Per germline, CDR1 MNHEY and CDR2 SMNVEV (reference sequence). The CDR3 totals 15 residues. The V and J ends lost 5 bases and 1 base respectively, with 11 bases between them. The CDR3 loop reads CASSPGVWNTGELFF. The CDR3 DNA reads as TGTGCCAGCAGTCCGGGAGTATGGAACACCGGGGAGCTGTTTTTT.

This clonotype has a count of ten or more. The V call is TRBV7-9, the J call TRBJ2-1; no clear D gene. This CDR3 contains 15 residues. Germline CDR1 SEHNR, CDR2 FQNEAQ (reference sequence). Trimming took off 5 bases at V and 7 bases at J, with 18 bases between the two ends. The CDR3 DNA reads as TGTGCCAGCAGCCCAAGGACCCTCAAAAGTAATGAGCAGTTCTTC. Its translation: CASSPRTLKSNEQFF.

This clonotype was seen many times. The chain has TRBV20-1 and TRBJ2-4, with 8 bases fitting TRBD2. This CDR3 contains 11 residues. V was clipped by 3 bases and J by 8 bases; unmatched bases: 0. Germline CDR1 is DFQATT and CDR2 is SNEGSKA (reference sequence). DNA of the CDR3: TGCAGTGCTAGCGGGGGGGACATTCAGTACTTC. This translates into CSASGGDIQYF.

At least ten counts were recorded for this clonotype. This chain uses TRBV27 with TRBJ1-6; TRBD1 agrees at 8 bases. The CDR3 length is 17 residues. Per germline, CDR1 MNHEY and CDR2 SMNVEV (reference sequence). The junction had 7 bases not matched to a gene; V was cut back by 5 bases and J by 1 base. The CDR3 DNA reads TGTGCCAGCAGTGGACAGGGCCAGAGGTCCTATAATTCACCCCTCCACTTT. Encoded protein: CASSGQGQRSYNSPLHF.

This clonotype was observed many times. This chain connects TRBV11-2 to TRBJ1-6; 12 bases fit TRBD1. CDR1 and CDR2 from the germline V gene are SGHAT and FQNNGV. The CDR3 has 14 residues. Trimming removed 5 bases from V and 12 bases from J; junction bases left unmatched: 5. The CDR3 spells CASSRGTGGLPLHF. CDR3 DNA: TGTGCCAGCAGCCGTGGGACAGGGGGCTTACCCCTCCACTTT.